The 10 T cell receptor beta chains in this list originate from one sample, sequenced in a study of Ad26.COV2.S vaccination and SARS-CoV-2 variants. Using immunoSEQ multiplex PCR, the repertoire was profiled, and TCRdb retains in-frame clones only, with some absent. The sample holds 250,000 or so clones, approximately 88% seen once. The treatment denotes: around 19 received Ad26.COV2.S at low or high dose, single or two shots; 5 received placebo; per-sample allocation not given. Sampling was performed 63 days after the first vaccine or placebo injection. The sample was peripheral blood, taken in a trial of Ad26.COV2.S vaccine versus placebo. The receptors were gathered from a person between 18 and 65 years old who received the Ad26.COV2.S COVID-19 vaccine or a placebo.

CDR3 sequence reads: CASSLEGDYGYTF. CDR3 bases: TGTGCCAGCAGCTTGGAGGGGGACTATGGCTACACCTTC. The chain links TRBV5-6 to TRBJ1-2, with a weak D call TRBD1 (6 bases). Germline CDR1 and CDR2: SGHDT and YYEEEE. The CDR3 loop spans 13 amino acids. V was trimmed by 0 bases and J by 3 bases, leaving 6 bases between them.

The genes are TRBV14 and TRBJ1-3; D gene uncertain. The CDR3 extends over 13 amino acids. Deletions cut 4 bases from V and 8 bases from J, with 12 bases between. CDR1 and CDR2 (germline): SGHDN, FVKESK. The CDR3: CASSPYATDTIYF. CDR3 coding DNA: TGTGCCAGCAGCCCATACGCAACGGACACCATATATTTT.

In its sample, this clone is medium-sized (0.01 to 0.1%). The chain couples TRBV6-1 to TRBJ1-5; D gene uncertain. This CDR3 contains 15 residues. CDR1 and CDR2 from the germline V gene are MNHNS and SASEGT. Between the trimmed V and J ends, which lost 2 bases and 3 bases, there was a span of 11 bases. This chain's CDR3 is CASSEFDGLNQPQHF. CDR3 DNA: TGTGCCAGCAGTGAATTTGATGGACTCAATCAGCCCCAGCATTTT.

The chain couples TRBV20-1 to TRBJ2-7; no definite D call. The CDR3 runs to 11 residues. With 3 bases removed from V and 7 bases from J, the gap between germline ends came to 10 bases. Germline assignment: CDR1 DFQATT and CDR2 SNEGSKA (reference sequence). The CDR3 sequence is CSASNGEEQYV. CDR3 DNA: TGCAGTGCTAGTAACGGCGAAGAGCAGTACGTC.

The chain is built from TRBV11-2 and TRBJ2-1; the D gene is possibly TRBD2 (6 bases). Looked up from germline, CDR1 is SGHAT and CDR2 is FQNNGV. V was clipped by 5 bases and J by 6 bases, with 20 bases between them. This CDR3 comprises 16 residues. The CDR3 loop is CASSERDSLMSNEQFF. CDR3 nucleotides: TGTGCCAGCAGCGAAAGGGACTCACTTATGTCCAATGAGCAGTTCTTC.

The chain is built from TRBV5-6 and TRBJ1-2, with D perhaps TRBD1 (6 bases). Per germline, CDR1 SGHDT and CDR2 YYEEEE. The ends were cut back, 0 bases at V and 4 bases at J, with 13 bases in the middle. The CDR3 is 15 residues long. For the CDR3, the DNA is TGTGCCAGCAGCTTGGCCCCTGCAGGGGTCTATGGCTACACCTTC. It translates to CASSLAPAGVYGYTF.

The CDR3: CASSSPGQGDTDTQYF. The CDR3 DNA reads as TGTGCCAGCAGTTCACCGGGACAGGGGGACACAGATACGCAGTATTTT. V gene TRBV25-1 combines with J gene TRBJ2-3, with 11 bases matching TRBD1. With V trimmed by 5 bases and J by 2 bases, 6 bases remained unmatched. The germline V gene has CDR1 MGHDK and CDR2 SYGVNS. The CDR3 is 16 amino acids.

J is TRBJ1-1 and V is TRBV19; D uncertain. The CDR3 consists of 12 residues. Germline values: CDR1 LNHDA, CDR2 SQIVND (reference sequence). Trimming removed 9 bases at V and 3 bases at J, with 11 bases between. The CDR3 sequence: CASLGRYTEAFF. The CDR3 nucleotides read TGTGCCAGCCTCGGACGGTACACTGAAGCTTTCTTT.

As regards this clone: The sample has other DNA sequences that encode this CDR3 too. The gene calls are TRBV30 and TRBJ2-7; D tentatively reads TRBD1 or TRBD2 (5 bases each). CDR1 and CDR2 from the germline V gene are GTSNPN and SVGIG (reference sequence). The V gene lost 3 bases and the J gene lost 3 bases, with 12 bases spanning the gap. There are 13 residues in the CDR3. CDR3 DNA sequence: TGTGCCTGGAGCCCGGGGACGGGCTACGAGCAGTACTTC. It codes for CAWSPGTGYEQYF.

This sequence joins TRBV4-2 and TRBJ2-5; D gene ambiguous. CDR3 length: 14 residues. Germline CDR1 reads LGHNA; CDR2 reads YNFKEQ. V lost 2 bases and J 3 bases, leaving 10 bases between the germline ends. The CDR3 is CASSQPDREETQYF. In DNA form, the CDR3 reads TGTGCCAGCAGCCAACCTGATCGGGAAGAGACCCAGTACTTC.